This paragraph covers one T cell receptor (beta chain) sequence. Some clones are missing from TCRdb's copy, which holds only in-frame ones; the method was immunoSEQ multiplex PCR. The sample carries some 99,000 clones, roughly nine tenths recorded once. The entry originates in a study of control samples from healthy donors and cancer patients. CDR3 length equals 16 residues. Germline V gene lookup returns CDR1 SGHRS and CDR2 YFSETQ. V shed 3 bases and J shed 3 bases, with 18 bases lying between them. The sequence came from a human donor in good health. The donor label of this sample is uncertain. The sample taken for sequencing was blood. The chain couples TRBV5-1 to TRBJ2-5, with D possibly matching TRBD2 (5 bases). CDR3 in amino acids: CASSSRPASLKETQYF. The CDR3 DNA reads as TGCGCCAGCAGCTCTCGACCGGCTAGCCTAAAAGAGACCCAGTACTTC.